The 20 T cell receptor beta chains in this list originate from one sample, sequenced in a study of T cell clones after liver transplantation (dated by TCRdb to about 2019). Libraries were built with the immunoSEQ multiplex PCR assay. Drawn from immuneACCESS, this table holds only the in-frame rearrangements with V and J called that TCRdb kept. Clones are partly lost; checked studies trace under half to an unresolved V gene and leave the rest unexplained. The sample contains 15,000 or so clones, approximately 77% of them found a single time. Approximately 30% of the sample rests with the top ten. The material sequenced was CD8+ T cells from blood, taken approximately 50 months after liver transplant. The receptors come from a human patient who received a liver transplant. Following a transplant, some T cells may be graft donor cells, not patient cells.

This rearrangement joins TRBV27 to TRBJ1-4; a possible D gene is TRBD1 (5 bases). The CDR3 is made up of 11 amino acids. CDR1 MNHEY and CDR2 SMNVEV come from the germline V gene (reference sequence). V lost 7 bases and J 12 bases, leaving 12 bases between the germline ends. CDR3 in DNA: TGTGCCAGCATCGGTCGGGGCCAACTGTTTTTT. Protein: CASIGRGQLFF.

The chain links TRBV7-9 to TRBJ1-1; D may be TRBD1 (6 bases). The germline gives CDR1 SEHNR, CDR2 FQNEAQ (reference sequence). Between the trimmed V and J ends, which lost 4 bases and 5 bases, there was a span of 17 bases. The CDR3 sequence is 15 residues long. CDR3 amino acids: CASSYHSGVTTEAFF. CDR3 in DNA: TGTGCCAGCAGCTACCACTCAGGGGTCACAACTGAAGCTTTCTTT.

The V call is TRBV7-8, the J call TRBJ2-1; TRBD1 might be the D (6 bases). The V gene lost 1 base and the J gene lost 7 bases, with 14 bases spanning the gap. Germline loops: CDR1 SGHVS, CDR2 FQNEAQ. There are 15 residues in the CDR3. In nucleotides, the CDR3 is TGTGCCAGCAGCTTAGAGGCAGGGGTGTTAAATGAGCAGTTCTTC. Its protein product is CASSLEAGVLNEQFF.

This chain joins TRBV30 and TRBJ2-5, with 8 bases fitting TRBD1. The CDR3 contains 14 residues. Germline CDR1 reads GTSNPN; CDR2 reads SVGIG (reference sequence). The ends lost 4 bases at V and 5 bases at J; junction bases unmatched: 9. DNA for the CDR3: TGTGCCTGGAACCACGCAGGGGGCCGGGAGACCCAGTACTTC. Residues: CAWNHAGGRETQYF.

The genes are TRBV19 and TRBJ2-7; no clear D gene. V dropped 3 bases and J dropped 0 bases, with 12 bases sitting between them. Germline V gives CDR1 LNHDA, CDR2 SQIVND (reference sequence). The CDR3 extends over 15 amino acids. CDR3 in amino acids: CASSMRQVGSYEQYF. In nucleotides, the CDR3 is TGTGCCAGTAGTATGAGGCAGGTGGGCTCCTACGAGCAGTACTTC. Drawing the rest from reference TRBV19 and TRBJ2-7, the complete variable domain is DGGITQSPKYLFRKEGQNVTLSCEQNLNHDAMYWYRQDPGQGLRLIYYSQIVNDFQKGDIAEGYSVSREKKESFPLTVTSAQKNPTAFYLCASSMRQVGSYEQYFGPGTRLTVT.

The rearrangement links TRBV4-3 to TRBJ1-2; D is perhaps TRBD1 (5 bases). The ends were cut back, 0 bases at V and 6 bases at J, with 17 bases in the middle. Germline CDR1 LGHNA, CDR2 YSLEER. There are 16 residues in the CDR3. CDR3 bases: TGCGCCAGCAGCCAAGATCTGACCAGGCAGGGAAATGGCTACACCTTC. Amino acids: CASSQDLTRQGNGYTF.

This chain joins TRBV7-2 and TRBJ2-7; D call uncertain. The V and J ends lost 5 bases and 3 bases respectively, with 5 bases between them. Per germline, CDR1 SGHTA and CDR2 FQGNSA. The CDR3 is 11 residues long. The CDR3 bases are TGTGCCAGCAGCGCCCACTACGAGCAGTACTTC. Protein sequence: CASSAHYEQYF.

V usage is TRBV6-5 and J usage is TRBJ2-1; unclear D gene. This CDR3 comprises 14 residues. The germline V gene encodes CDR1 MNHEY and CDR2 SVGAGI. V was shortened by 6 bases and J by 5 bases, with 14 bases between the two germline ends. The CDR3 bases are TGTGCCAGCAGCCACTTCACCCAGGACAATGAGCAGTTCTTC. Translated: CASSHFTQDNEQFF.

The chain links TRBV4-3 to TRBJ2-7, with D perhaps TRBD2 (5 bases). Looked up from germline, CDR1 is LGHNA and CDR2 is YSLEER. CDR3 length equals 14 residues. The V end lost 1 base, the J end lost 4 bases, and 11 bases lay between the germline ends. The CDR3 is CASSQVIRGYEQYF. Written as DNA, the CDR3 is TGCGCCAGCAGCCAAGTGATACGGGGTTACGAGCAGTACTTC.

This chain uses TRBV4-1 with TRBJ2-7, with 10 bases identical to TRBD2. Germline V CDR1 and CDR2: MGHRA, YSYEKL. V lost 3 bases, J lost 2 bases, and 1 base stayed unmatched. This CDR3 has 14 residues. The CDR3 DNA reads TGCGCCAGCAGCCACCTAGCGGGAGCCTACGAGCAGTACTTC. This sequence encodes CASSHLAGAYEQYF.

The V and J genes are TRBV11-2 and TRBJ1-2, with D tentatively TRBD1 (5 bases). Germline CDR1 reads SGHAT; CDR2 reads FQNNGV. V was clipped by 2 bases and J by 4 bases, with 14 bases between them. This CDR3 has 15 residues. CDR3 sequence: CASSLWVSQVYGYTF. The CDR3 DNA reads TGTGCCAGCAGCTTATGGGTATCACAGGTCTATGGCTACACCTTC.

The chain is built from TRBV4-1 and TRBJ1-1; D is uncertain. CDR1 and CDR2 from the germline V gene are MGHRA and YSYEKL. The CDR3 runs to 15 residues. Deletions cut 4 bases from V and 0 bases from J, with 12 bases between. The CDR3 loop is CASSPREGMNTEAFF. CDR3 DNA: TGCGCCAGCAGCCCCCGGGAGGGAATGAACACTGAAGCTTTCTTT.

V gene TRBV11-2 combines with J gene TRBJ2-1; 10 nucleotides line up with TRBD2. The CDR3 loop spans 13 amino acids. J was trimmed by 10 bases and V by 5 bases; bases with no gene match: 5. Looked up from germline, CDR1 is SGHAT and CDR2 is FQNNGV. The CDR3 spells CASSLAGVREQFF. The CDR3 region has the DNA TGTGCCAGCAGCCTAGCGGGGGTTAGGGAGCAGTTCTTC. Variable domain in full (rest from reference TRBV11-2 and TRBJ2-1): EAGVAQSPRYKIIEKRQSVAFWCNPISGHATLYWYQQILGQGPKLLIQFQNNGVVDDSQLPKDRFSAERLKGVDSTLKIQPAKLEDSAVYLCASSLAGVREQFFGPGTRLTVL.

This clone turned up a few times. The chain couples TRBV9 to TRBJ2-3; 7 nucleotides line up with TRBD2. CDR1 is SGDLS and CDR2 is YYNGEE in the germline V gene. CDR3 length equals 16 residues. The J segment lost 1 base and the V segment lost 3 bases, leaving 8 bases of the junction unmatched. As DNA, the CDR3 is TGTGCCAGCAGCGACGGGGGGAGTGTTGGCACAGATACGCAGTATTTT. This encodes CASSDGGSVGTDTQYF.

This chain uses TRBV27 with TRBJ2-3; D not certain. The CDR3 has 12 amino acids. CDR1 MNHEY and CDR2 SMNVEV come from the germline V gene (reference sequence). V was trimmed by 5 bases and J by 1 base, leaving 4 bases between them. CDR3 in DNA: TGTGCCAGCAGTCTTCGCACAGATACGCAGTATTTT. Amino acids: CASSLRTDTQYF.

The CDR3 reads CAWTPVNTEAFF. The CDR3 DNA is TGTGCCTGGACTCCAGTGAACACTGAAGCTTTCTTT. The V and J genes are TRBV30 and TRBJ1-1, with D unresolved. This CDR3 has 12 amino acids. Germline V lookup: CDR1 GTSNPN, CDR2 SVGIG (reference sequence). V was shortened by 4 bases and J by 0 bases, with 6 bases between the two germline ends.

J is TRBJ1-1 and V is TRBV11-2; D gene ambiguous. V was clipped by 0 bases and J by 4 bases, with 6 bases between them. The CDR3 has 13 amino acids. Germline V CDR1 and CDR2: SGHAT, FQNNGV. CDR3 DNA: TGTGCCAGCAGCTTAGATCCAGGCACTGAAGCTTTCTTT. Translated, it gives CASSLDPGTEAFF.

This clone was detected once. This chain uses TRBV28 with TRBJ1-2; 8 bases fit TRBD1. Germline-derived CDR1 and CDR2 are MDHEN and SYDVKM. The CDR3 covers 14 residues. The V and J ends lost 4 bases and 4 bases, in that order; junction bases with no gene match: 5. CDR3 region: CASSSDRVSYGYTF. CDR3 nucleotides: TGTGCCAGCAGTTCGGACAGGGTCTCCTATGGCTACACCTTC.

The chain uses TRBV5-4 and TRBJ2-4; D remains unclear. Per the germline V gene, CDR1 is SGHNT and CDR2 is YYREEE (reference sequence). Trimming took off 1 base at V and 0 bases at J, with 8 bases between the two ends. The CDR3 loop spans 15 amino acids. CDR3 nucleotides: TGTGCCAGCAGCTTGAGGGCCTTAGCCAAAAACATTCAGTACTTC. Its translation is CASSLRALAKNIQYF.

The genes are TRBV19 and TRBJ1-4, with 7 bases matching TRBD1. The ends lost 5 bases at V and 2 bases at J; junction bases unmatched: 17. Germline lookup yields CDR1 LNHDA and CDR2 SQIVND (reference sequence). The CDR3 extends over 19 amino acids. CDR3 coding DNA: TGTGCCAGTAGTGTGCTGGTTGAGACAGGGTTTTTCACTAATGAAAAACTGTTTTTT. Translating gives CASSVLVETGFFTNEKLFF.